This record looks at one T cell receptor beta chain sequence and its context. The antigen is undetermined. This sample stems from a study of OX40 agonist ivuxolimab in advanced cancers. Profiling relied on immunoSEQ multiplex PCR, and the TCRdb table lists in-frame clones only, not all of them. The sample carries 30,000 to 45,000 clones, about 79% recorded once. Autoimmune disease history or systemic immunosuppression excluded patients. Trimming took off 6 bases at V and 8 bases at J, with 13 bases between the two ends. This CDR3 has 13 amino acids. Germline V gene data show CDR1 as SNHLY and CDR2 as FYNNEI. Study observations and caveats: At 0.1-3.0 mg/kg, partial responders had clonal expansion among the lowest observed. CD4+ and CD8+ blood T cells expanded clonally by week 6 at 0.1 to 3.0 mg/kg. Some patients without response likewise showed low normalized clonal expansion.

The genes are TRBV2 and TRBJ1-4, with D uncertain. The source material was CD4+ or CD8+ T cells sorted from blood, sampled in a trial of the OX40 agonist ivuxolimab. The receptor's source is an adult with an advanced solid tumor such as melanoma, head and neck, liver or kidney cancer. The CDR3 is CASRKGAGEKLFF. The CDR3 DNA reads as TGTGCCAGCAGGAAGGGTGCGGGAGAAAAACTGTTTTTT.